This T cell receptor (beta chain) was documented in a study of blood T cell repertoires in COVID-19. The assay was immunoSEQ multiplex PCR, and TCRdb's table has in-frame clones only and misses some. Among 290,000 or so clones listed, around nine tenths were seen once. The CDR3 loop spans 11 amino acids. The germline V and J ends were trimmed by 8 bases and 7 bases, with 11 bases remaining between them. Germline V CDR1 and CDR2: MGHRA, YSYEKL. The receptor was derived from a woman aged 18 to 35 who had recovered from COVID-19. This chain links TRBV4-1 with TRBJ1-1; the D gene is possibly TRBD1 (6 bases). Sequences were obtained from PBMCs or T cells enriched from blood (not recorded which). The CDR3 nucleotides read TGCGCCAGCCTCGGGACATATGAAGCTTTCTTT. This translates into CASLGTYEAFF.